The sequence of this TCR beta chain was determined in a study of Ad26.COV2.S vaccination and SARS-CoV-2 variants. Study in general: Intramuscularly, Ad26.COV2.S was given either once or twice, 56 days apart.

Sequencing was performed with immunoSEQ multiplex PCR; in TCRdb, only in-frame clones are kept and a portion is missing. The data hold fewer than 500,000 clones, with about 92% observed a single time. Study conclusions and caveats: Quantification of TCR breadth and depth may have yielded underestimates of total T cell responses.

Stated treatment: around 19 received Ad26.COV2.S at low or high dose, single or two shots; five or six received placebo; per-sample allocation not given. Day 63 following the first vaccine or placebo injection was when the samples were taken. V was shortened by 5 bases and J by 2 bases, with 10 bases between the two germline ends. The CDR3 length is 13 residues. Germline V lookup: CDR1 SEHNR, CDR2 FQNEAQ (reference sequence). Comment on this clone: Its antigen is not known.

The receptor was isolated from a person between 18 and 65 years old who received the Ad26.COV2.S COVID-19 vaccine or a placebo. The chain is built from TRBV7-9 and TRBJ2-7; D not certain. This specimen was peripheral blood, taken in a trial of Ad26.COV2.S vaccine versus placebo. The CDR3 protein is CASSPRRAYEQYF. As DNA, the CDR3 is TGTGCCAGCAGCCCTCGAAGAGCCTACGAGCAGTACTTC.